Presented here are 30 T cell receptor beta chains from one specimen sequenced in a study of CD8+ T cells in alopecia areata. As the sequencing template, cDNA was produced by extracting RNA and reverse transcribing it. TCRdb's copy holds only in-frame clones and misses some; the assay was immunoSEQ multiplex PCR. The repertoire includes 2,500 to 3,500 clones, around four fifths of them detected once, and roughly 5% sits in the top ten. Sample treatment: oral pan-JAK inhibitor, 5-10 mg twice daily. The investigators collected lesional scalp punch biopsies and peripheral blood from alopecia areata patients. Sequenced here: skin, sampled at week 24, from a patient treated with tofacitinib. The source of these receptors is a human donor with alopecia areata.

This clone was detected once. The rearrangement links TRBV4-1 to TRBJ2-1; 9 bases are shared with TRBD1. Trimming took 4 bases from V and 4 from J; bases not matched to a gene: 5. Germline lookup yields CDR1 MGHRA and CDR2 YSYEKL. The CDR3 length is 15 residues. The CDR3 region is CASSPDRGGYNEQFF. The DNA of the CDR3 is TGCGCCAGCAGCCCAGACAGGGGGGGTTACAATGAGCAGTTCTTC.

The chain is built from TRBV4-3 and TRBJ2-5; TRBD2 is a possible D gene (6 bases). Deletions cut 0 bases from V and 5 bases from J, with 10 bases between. The CDR3 is 14 amino acids. Germline V gene data show CDR1 as LGHNA and CDR2 as YSLEER. The CDR3 nucleotides are TGCGCCAGCAGCCAAGATACTAGCCGGGAGACCCAGTACTTC. Translating gives CASSQDTSRETQYF.

CDR3 sequence (DNA): TGTGCCAGCAGCTTAGCAGGGGCGGATGGCTACACCTTC. Amino acids: CASSLAGADGYTF. V gene TRBV7-9 combines with J gene TRBJ1-2; a possible D gene is TRBD1 (5 bases). V gave up 0 bases and J gave up 6 bases, with 8 bases separating them. Germline V CDR1 and CDR2: SEHNR, FQNEAQ (reference sequence). There are 13 residues in the CDR3.

The V gene is TRBV9, the J gene TRBJ2-7; D perhaps matches TRBD2 (6 bases). There are 15 residues in the CDR3. Per germline, CDR1 SGDLS and CDR2 YYNGEE. Trimming took off 0 bases at V and 2 bases at J, with 12 bases between the two ends. In nucleotides, the CDR3 is TGTGCCAGCAGCGTAGCTGTCGGGGAGGCCTACGAGCAGTACTTC. It codes for CASSVAVGEAYEQYF.

This sequence joins TRBV7-9 and TRBJ2-7; the match to TRBD1 covers 8 bases. With V trimmed by 5 bases and J by 6 bases, 6 bases remained unmatched. CDR3 length equals 13 residues. Germline assignment: CDR1 SEHNR and CDR2 FQNEAQ (reference sequence). In DNA, the CDR3 is TGTGCCAGCAGCCCCGGACAGGGTAGCGAGCAGTACTTC. It is translated as CASSPGQGSEQYF.

The chain employs TRBV28 and TRBJ2-2, with 7 positions matching TRBD2. With V trimmed by 6 bases and J by 5 bases, 6 bases remained unmatched. CDR1 MDHEN and CDR2 SYDVKM come from the germline V gene. CDR3 size: 14 residues. This CDR3 reads CASRTSQTTGELFF. In DNA, the CDR3 is TGTGCCAGCAGGACTAGCCAAACGACCGGGGAGCTGTTTTTT.

Turning to this clone: The CDR3 ends on some other residue instead of the conserved phenylalanine or tryptophan, so this is likely a read error. The DNA is omitted, as the CDR3 cannot be located on it reliably, and the CDR3 follows TCRdb's listing. The rearrangement links TRBV11-3 to TRBJ2-7; TRBD1 is taken as the D call from the table, unchecked against the DNA. The CDR3 region is 11 residues in length, termini included. Germline CDR1 is SGHNT and CDR2 is YENEEA. This CDR3 reads CASSLDKTGPI.

V and J are TRBV7-2 and TRBJ2-1; TRBD1 or TRBD2 may be the D gene (5 bases each). The CDR3 contains 16 residues. From germline, CDR1 is SGHTA and CDR2 FQGNSA. Trimming left V 1 base short and J 2 bases short, with 12 bases between. The CDR3 region has the DNA TGTGCCAGCAGCTTAGGAGGGGTCAGGACCTACAATGAGCAGTTCTTC. Translating gives CASSLGGVRTYNEQFF.

This chain links TRBV19 with TRBJ1-1; 7 bases match TRBD1. The CDR3 is 15 amino acids. J lost 5 bases, V lost 2 bases, and 8 bases had no gene match. Per germline, CDR1 LNHDA and CDR2 SQIVND (reference sequence). CDR3 protein: CASSILPTGYTEAFF. CDR3 in DNA: TGTGCCAGTAGTATACTCCCGACAGGGTATACTGAAGCTTTCTTT.

The rearrangement uses TRBV11-1 and TRBJ2-1; D assignment may be TRBD1 or TRBD2 (6 bases each). Germline V lookup: CDR1 SGHAT, CDR2 FQDESV (reference sequence). V lost 10 bases, J lost 0 bases, and 13 bases lay in between. This CDR3 region has 14 residues. CDR3 DNA: TGTGCCACCGGGGGCTCCAGCTCCTACAATGAGCAGTTCTTC. The encoded protein is CATGGSSSYNEQFF.

The gene calls are TRBV7-9 and TRBJ2-7, with 10 bases that match TRBD1. Germline lookup yields CDR1 SEHNR and CDR2 FQNEAQ (reference sequence). This CDR3 has 15 amino acids. With V trimmed by 5 bases and J by 2 bases, 6 bases remained unmatched. The CDR3 DNA is TGTGCCAGCAGCCGACCGGGGACAGGGGCCTACGAGCAGTACTTC. Protein: CASSRPGTGAYEQYF.

This clone was picked up one time. V usage is TRBV11-3 and J usage is TRBJ2-1; TRBD2 matches 7 bases. CDR3 length: 14 amino acids. Germline V gives CDR1 SGHNT, CDR2 YENEEA. V gave up 7 bases and J gave up 6 bases; unmatched junction bases: 9. The CDR3 here is CASTWGGSVNEQFF. CDR3 coding DNA: TGTGCCAGCACCTGGGGGGGTTCTGTCAATGAGCAGTTCTTC.

The rearrangement links TRBV7-8 to TRBJ1-6, with 7 bases aligning to TRBD1. The CDR3 covers 15 residues. Germline V gene sequence: CDR1 SGHVS, CDR2 FQNEAQ. With V trimmed by 5 bases and J by 10 bases, 11 bases remained unmatched. Here the CDR3 DNA reads TGTGCCAGCAGCCCTCGGACAGGAGGCTACTCACCCCTCCACTTT. Protein: CASSPRTGGYSPLHF. Together with reference TRBV7-8 and TRBJ1-6, the CDR3 gives the full variable domain: GAGVSQSPRYKVAKRGQDVALRCDPISGHVSLFWYQQALGQGPEFLTYFQNEAQLDKSGLPSDRFFAERPEGSVSTLKIQRTQQEDSAVYLCASSPRTGGYSPLHFGNGTRLTVT.

This clone appeared a single time. V and J are TRBV21-1 and TRBJ1-2. TRBV21-1 is annotated as a pseudogene. This CDR3 spans 16 amino acids. The CDR3 protein is CASSKGGLMEGNGYTF. CDR3 nucleotide sequence: TGTGCCAGCAGCAAAGGGGGGCTAATGGAGGGAAACGGCTACACCTTC.

The sample holds one count of this clone. V and J are TRBV5-1 and TRBJ2-1; D ambiguous. Trimming took off 2 bases at V and 5 bases at J, with 8 bases between the two ends. Per the germline V gene, CDR1 is SGHRS and CDR2 is YFSETQ. The CDR3 totals 13 residues. In DNA form, the CDR3 reads TGCGCCAGCAGCTTAAGTCCAAACAATGAGCAGTTCTTC. Translation: CASSLSPNNEQFF.

This clone was observed a single time. The genes are TRBV27 and TRBJ2-7; D remains ambiguous. Trimming stripped 10 bases from V and 5 bases from J, with 27 bases between. Germline loops: CDR1 MNHEY, CDR2 SMNVEV (reference sequence). The CDR3 spans 16 residues. The CDR3 DNA follows: TGTGCCATCCGGGCCGGGTTCGGGTCCTCTCCCAACGAGCAGTACTTC. Residues: CAIRAGFGSSPNEQYF.

This clone was seen more than once but under ten times. The chain employs TRBV6-6 and TRBJ1-5, with 7 bases lining up with TRBD1. Germline V gene sequence: CDR1 MNHNY, CDR2 SVGAGI (reference sequence). CDR3 length: 15 residues. V was pared by 7 bases and J by 7 bases, with 13 bases of the junction left unmatched. The CDR3 loop reads CASMRIRGMQQPQHF. In nucleotides, the CDR3 is TGTGCCAGCATGAGAATCAGGGGGATGCAACAGCCCCAGCATTTT.

The genes are TRBV7-2 and TRBJ2-3; D remains ambiguous. With 2 bases removed from V and 5 bases from J, the gap between germline ends came to 17 bases. CDR3 length: 16 amino acids. The germline V gene encodes CDR1 SGHTA and CDR2 FQGNSA. The CDR3 DNA reads TGTGCCAGCAGCTTATACGGCTCGAAAACCATAGATACGCAGTATTTT. Protein sequence: CASSLYGSKTIDTQYF.

This chain uses TRBV7-8 with TRBJ1-1; weak D call: TRBD1 (5 bases). Trimming removed 6 bases from V and 0 bases from J, with 26 bases in between. The germline gives CDR1 SGHVS, CDR2 FQNEAQ. This CDR3 is 19 amino acids long. The CDR3 loop is CASRPRRGGKGIVNTEAFF. CDR3 nucleotide sequence: TGTGCCAGCAGACCGAGGCGGGGGGGAAAGGGAATCGTGAACACTGAAGCTTTCTTT.

The chain employs TRBV6-5 and TRBJ2-3; D is ambiguous. The CDR3 extends over 12 amino acids. Germline CDR1 MNHEY, CDR2 SVGAGI. V was pared by 5 bases and J by 1 base, with 4 bases between. CDR3 protein: CASSDGTDTQYF. The CDR3 region has the DNA TGTGCCAGCAGTGACGGCACAGATACGCAGTATTTT.

This chain joins TRBV5-1 and TRBJ1-6; no definite D call. Trimming pared 0 bases from V and 7 bases from J, leaving 8 bases between. This CDR3 has 14 residues. Germline-derived CDR1 and CDR2 are SGHRS and YFSETQ. The CDR3 loop is CASSLERGNSPLHF. The CDR3 coding sequence is TGCGCCAGCAGCTTGGAAAGAGGAAATTCACCCCTCCACTTT.

The V gene is TRBV19, the J gene TRBJ2-7, with 8 nucleotides matching TRBD1. CDR3 length equals 15 residues. Germline V gene sequence: CDR1 LNHDA, CDR2 SQIVND (reference sequence). V was clipped by 2 bases and J by 3 bases; unmatched bases: 6. DNA for the CDR3: TGTGCCAGTAGTATATTGGCAGGGGGCAGCTACGAGCAGTACTTC. Protein sequence: CASSILAGGSYEQYF.

The rearrangement uses TRBV29-1 and TRBJ2-1; 7 bases map to TRBD2. J lost 9 bases, V lost 4 bases, and 6 bases had no gene match. Germline V gene sequence: CDR1 SQVTM, CDR2 ANQGSEA. CDR3 size: 12 residues. The CDR3 spells CSVGPLAAEQFF. The DNA of the CDR3 is TGCAGCGTTGGGCCGCTAGCGGCTGAGCAGTTCTTC.

The rearrangement joins TRBV28 to TRBJ2-5; 7 bases fit TRBD1. The CDR3 consists of 15 residues. Germline trimming cut 4 bases from V and 7 bases from J; bases unmatched to any gene: 12. CDR1 is MDHEN and CDR2 is SYDVKM in the germline V gene. Written as DNA, the CDR3 is TGTGCCAGCAGTTCCGGGACAGTATCGGTGACGACCCAGTACTTC. Translated, it gives CASSSGTVSVTTQYF.

This clone was seen a single time. J is TRBJ2-7 and V is TRBV6-5, with D possibly being TRBD1 (5 bases). The V gene lost 5 bases and the J gene lost 9 bases, with 20 bases spanning the gap. The CDR3 sequence is 14 residues long. In germline, CDR1 is MNHEY, CDR2 SVGAGI. The CDR3 loop reads CASSLAGAAVGQYF. The DNA for the CDR3 is TGTGCCAGCAGTCTCGCTGGGGCCGCCGTCGGGCAGTACTTC.

The chain links TRBV7-2 to TRBJ1-2; no clear D gene. This CDR3 region has 11 residues. Per the germline V gene, CDR1 is SGHTA and CDR2 is FQGNSA. V was clipped by 4 bases and J by 6 bases, with 6 bases between them. Written as DNA, the CDR3 is TGTGCCAGCAGCTCGTACGATGGCTACACCTTC. Residues: CASSSYDGYTF.

This chain joins TRBV7-6 and TRBJ2-1; 8 nucleotides align to TRBD1. The germline V gene encodes CDR1 SGHVS and CDR2 FNYEAQ. V gave up 5 bases and J gave up 10 bases; unmatched junction bases: 4. The CDR3 sequence is 12 residues long. The CDR3 bases are TGTGCCAGCAGCCTACAGGGGGGAGAGCAGTTCTTC. This codes for CASSLQGGEQFF.

The chain couples TRBV4-2 to TRBJ2-1; 7 bases match TRBD2. CDR1 is LGHNA, CDR2 YNFKEQ, per germline. The CDR3 runs 17 residues. Germline trimming cut 1 base from V and 6 bases from J; bases unmatched to any gene: 12. The CDR3 spells CASSQVSFRGVGNEQFF. In DNA form, the CDR3 reads TGTGCCAGCAGCCAAGTGAGCTTTCGGGGGGTCGGCAATGAGCAGTTCTTC.

This clone is a singleton in its sample. The chain has TRBV5-1 and TRBJ2-1; D is unclear. The CDR3 sequence is 13 residues long. Germline CDR1 and CDR2: SGHRS and YFSETQ. The V end lost 5 bases, the J end lost 8 bases, and 14 bases lay between the germline ends. Here the CDR3 DNA reads TGCGCCAGCAGAATCCCCGCAGGCTATGAGCAGTTCTTC. Protein: CASRIPAGYEQFF.

This clone has more than one count but fewer than ten. This chain links TRBV7-9 with TRBJ2-5; the match to TRBD2 covers 12 bases. Trimming took 2 bases from V and 8 from J; bases not matched to a gene: 9. Per the germline V gene, CDR1 is SEHNR and CDR2 is FQNEAQ (reference sequence). There are 16 residues in the CDR3. Here the CDR3 reads CASSLLAGGPRPTQYF. CDR3 coding DNA: TGTGCCAGCAGCTTACTAGCGGGGGGGCCAAGACCCACCCAGTACTTC.